These T cell receptor beta chains were read from a single sample in a study of cytomegalovirus exposure and HLA in healthy donors. TCRdb keeps only in-frame clones here, not all; method: immunoSEQ multiplex PCR. The repertoire has roughly 240,000 clones, over 75% of them found once; the top ten carry around 0.45%. The source material was PBMCs. Every receptor here comes from a boy aged 10-17 years in good health and CMV-seronegative. The CDR3 runs from the conserved cysteine through the conserved F or W. Fields, in order: V gene, J gene, D gene, clone size, CDR3 DNA, CDR3 protein. A D gene is named only where the DNA matches it firmly. The size entry is marked missing in some rows and otherwise reads once, few, many or a size class.

V gene: TRBV19
J gene: TRBJ1-2
D gene: TRBD1
clone size: .
CDR3 DNA: TGTGCCAGTAGTAGAACCCGCCCCGGACAGGGTTATGGCTACACCTTC
CDR3 protein: CASSRTRPGQGYGYTF

V gene: TRBV27
J gene: TRBJ1-1
D gene: .
clone size: once
CDR3 DNA: TGTGCCAGCAGTTACAGGGTGGGGGCCACTGAAGCTTTCTTT
CDR3 protein: CASSYRVGATEAFF

V gene: TRBV30
J gene: TRBJ1-2
D gene: .
clone size: .
CDR3 DNA: TGTGCCTGGAGTCGGGGTCTCACCTATGGCTACACCTTC
CDR3 protein: CAWSRGLTYGYTF

V gene: TRBV2
J gene: TRBJ1-2
D gene: .
clone size: .
CDR3 DNA: TGTGCCAGCAGTCGGAGGGGCTCGAACTATGGCTACACCTTC
CDR3 protein: CASSRRGSNYGYTF

V gene: TRBV13
J gene: TRBJ2-7
D gene: TRBD1
clone size: .
CDR3 DNA: TGTGCCAGCAGCTTGGGCAGGGGGAATCACGAGCAGTACTTC
CDR3 protein: CASSLGRGNHEQYF

V gene: TRBV5-6
J gene: TRBJ1-1
D gene: .
clone size: .
CDR3 DNA: TGTGCCAGCAGCTTGGCCTTAGGTTCTGACAGGACGGTGAACACTGAAGCTTTCTTT
CDR3 protein: CASSLALGSDRTVNTEAFF

V gene: TRBV30
J gene: TRBJ1-4
D gene: .
clone size: few
CDR3 DNA: TGTGCCTGGAGTGTGGGAGGGGCTGGTGAAAAACTGTTTTTT
CDR3 protein: CAWSVGGAGEKLFF

V gene: TRBV6-1
J gene: TRBJ2-1
D gene: .
clone size: .
CDR3 DNA: TGTGCCAGCAGTGCGCGCATTTTGGATGAGCAGTTCTTC
CDR3 protein: CASSARILDEQFF

V gene: TRBV4-1
J gene: TRBJ2-7
D gene: TRBD2
clone size: .
CDR3 DNA: TGCGCCAGCAGCCACGGCGGGGGGGGCTACGAGCAGTACTTC
CDR3 protein: CASSHGGGGYEQYF

V gene: TRBV7-9
J gene: TRBJ1-2
D gene: TRBD1
clone size: .
CDR3 DNA: TGTGCCAGCAGCCCCGACAGGGGGCCCTATGGCTACACCTTC
CDR3 protein: CASSPDRGPYGYTF

V gene: TRBV2
J gene: TRBJ2-2
D gene: TRBD2
clone size: few
CDR3 DNA: TGTGCCAGCCATCGGACTAGTGTGATACCCGGGGAGCTGTTTTTT
CDR3 protein: CASHRTSVIPGELFF

V gene: TRBV7-7
J gene: TRBJ2-5
D gene: .
clone size: .
CDR3 DNA: TGTGCTAGCAGCCCACTACAGGGACCAACGGAGACCCAGTACTTC
CDR3 protein: CASSPLQGPTETQYF

V gene: TRBV5-4
J gene: TRBJ2-7
D gene: TRBD2
clone size: .
CDR3 DNA: TGTGCCAGCAGCTTGTGGGGGGGATCCTACGAGCAGTACTTC
CDR3 protein: CASSLWGGSYEQYF

V gene: TRBV5-1
J gene: TRBJ1-2
D gene: .
clone size: .
CDR3 DNA: TGCGCCAGCAGCTTGGTATCAGGTTCCTATGGCTACACCTTC
CDR3 protein: CASSLVSGSYGYTF

V gene: TRBV9
J gene: TRBJ2-5
D gene: TRBD1
clone size: .
CDR3 DNA: TGTGCCAGCAGCGTAGGGAGAGGACAGGGGGAGACCCAGTACTTC
CDR3 protein: CASSVGRGQGETQYF

V gene: TRBV11-1
J gene: TRBJ2-5
D gene: TRBD1
clone size: .
CDR3 DNA: TGTGCCAGCAGCTCGGACAGGAGGATCGGAGAGACCCAGTACTTC
CDR3 protein: CASSSDRRIGETQYF

V gene: TRBV5-1
J gene: TRBJ2-2
D gene: TRBD1
clone size: once
CDR3 DNA: TGCGCCAGCAAGGGACAGGGGGCATCAGGGGAGCTGTTTTTT
CDR3 protein: CASKGQGASGELFF

V gene: TRBV30
J gene: TRBJ1-1
D gene: .
clone size: .
CDR3 DNA: TGTGCCTGGAGTGGACGGAGGCTGAACACTGAAGCTTTCTTT
CDR3 protein: CAWSGRRLNTEAFF

V gene: TRBV5-1
J gene: TRBJ2-2
D gene: .
clone size: .
CDR3 DNA: TGCGCCAGCAGCTCCGGACAGAACACCGGGGAGCTGTTTTTT
CDR3 protein: CASSSGQNTGELFF

V gene: TRBV5-1
J gene: TRBJ1-1
D gene: TRBD1
clone size: .
CDR3 DNA: TGCGCCAGCAGCTTGACCGGGGACAGCGAAGCTTTCTTT
CDR3 protein: CASSLTGDSEAFF

V gene: TRBV11-2
J gene: TRBJ1-1
D gene: .
clone size: .
CDR3 DNA: TGTGCCAGCAGCTTAGATGGCGGGGGTTACGGGTACACTGAAGCTTTCTTT
CDR3 protein: CASSLDGGGYGYTEAFF

V gene: TRBV30
J gene: TRBJ1-2
D gene: .
clone size: .
CDR3 DNA: TGTGCCTGGAGTGTGGAGGGGGGGGACGATTGGAGCTACACCTTC
CDR3 protein: CAWSVEGGDDWSYTF

V gene: TRBV5-1
J gene: TRBJ2-7
D gene: TRBD2
clone size: .
CDR3 DNA: TGCGCCAGCAGCTTGGTAGCTAGCGGACGCTACGAGCAGTACTTC
CDR3 protein: CASSLVASGRYEQYF

V gene: TRBV30
J gene: TRBJ1-6
D gene: TRBD1
clone size: .
CDR3 DNA: TGTGCCATGGGACAGAACTATAATTCACCCCTCCACTTT
CDR3 protein: CAMGQNYNSPLHF

V gene: TRBV6-1
J gene: TRBJ2-7
D gene: .
clone size: .
CDR3 DNA: TGTGCCAGCAGTGAACCTAGGCCTGCCATCTACGAGCAGTACTTC
CDR3 protein: CASSEPRPAIYEQYF

V gene: TRBV7-6
J gene: TRBJ1-2
D gene: .
clone size: once
CDR3 DNA: TGTGCCAGCAGCCCCCTAGAGGCAGATGGCTACACCTTC
CDR3 protein: CASSPLEADGYTF

V gene: TRBV27
J gene: TRBJ1-1
D gene: TRBD1
clone size: .
CDR3 DNA: TGTGCCAGCAGGACAGGGGTGGGGACTGAAGCTTTCTTT
CDR3 protein: CASRTGVGTEAFF

V gene: TRBV10-2
J gene: TRBJ2-1
D gene: TRBD2
clone size: .
CDR3 DNA: TGCGCCAGCAGTCTTAGCGGGAGGGGGGTGTTCTTC
CDR3 protein: CASSLSGRGVFF

V gene: TRBV2
J gene: TRBJ1-1
D gene: TRBD1
clone size: .
CDR3 DNA: TGTGCCAGCAGTACCGACAGGGCCACTGAAGCTTTCTTT
CDR3 protein: CASSTDRATEAFF

V gene: TRBV6-5
J gene: TRBJ1-2
D gene: TRBD1
clone size: .
CDR3 DNA: TGTGCCAGCAGAAGAGACAGGGAAGGCTATGGCTACACCTTC
CDR3 protein: CASRRDREGYGYTF

V gene: TRBV6-6
J gene: TRBJ2-7
D gene: .
clone size: .
CDR3 DNA: TGTGCCAGCAGCCTTGGACAGACCTACGAGCAGTACTTC
CDR3 protein: CASSLGQTYEQYF

V gene: TRBV7-9
J gene: TRBJ2-5
D gene: .
clone size: .
CDR3 DNA: TGTGCCAGCAGCTCCGGACTTCAAGAGACCCAGTACTTC
CDR3 protein: CASSSGLQETQYF

V gene: TRBV30
J gene: TRBJ2-5
D gene: TRBD1
clone size: .
CDR3 DNA: TGTGCGTGGACTTTAACCGGGACAGGGGAAGGCCTGCACTTC
CDR3 protein: CAWTLTGTGEGLHF

V gene: TRBV6-5
J gene: TRBJ1-1
D gene: TRBD1
clone size: few
CDR3 DNA: TGTGCCAGCAGTCGGGACAGCAAGAATGAAGCTTTCTTT
CDR3 protein: CASSRDSKNEAFF

V gene: TRBV6-6
J gene: TRBJ2-7
D gene: .
clone size: once
CDR3 DNA: TGTGCCAGCAGTTACAGTCAGGGCAGGGGAAACGAGCAGTACTTC
CDR3 protein: CASSYSQGRGNEQYF

V gene: TRBV5-1
J gene: TRBJ1-5
D gene: TRBD1
clone size: .
CDR3 DNA: TGCGCCAGCAGCTTGGGGGGGACAGCGGATCAGCCCCAGCATTTT
CDR3 protein: CASSLGGTADQPQHF

V gene: TRBV6-6
J gene: TRBJ1-1
D gene: .
clone size: few
CDR3 DNA: TGTGCCAGCAGTCCCTTAGCTGAAGCTTTCTTT
CDR3 protein: CASSPLAEAFF

V gene: TRBV30
J gene: TRBJ1-1
D gene: .
clone size: .
CDR3 DNA: TGTGCCTGGATCAGGGGTTGGACTGAAGCTTTCTTT
CDR3 protein: CAWIRGWTEAFF

V gene: TRBV21-1
J gene: TRBJ1-1
D gene: .
clone size: .
CDR3 DNA: TGTGCCAGCAGCGGGCTCGGACAGCGCGACACTGAAGCTTTCTTT
CDR3 protein: CASSGLGQRDTEAFF

V gene: TRBV21-1
J gene: TRBJ2-7
D gene: .
clone size: .
CDR3 DNA: TGTGCCAGCAGAAAAGGCGAGGGTCCGGCGACCTACGAGCAGTACTTC
CDR3 protein: CASRKGEGPATYEQYF